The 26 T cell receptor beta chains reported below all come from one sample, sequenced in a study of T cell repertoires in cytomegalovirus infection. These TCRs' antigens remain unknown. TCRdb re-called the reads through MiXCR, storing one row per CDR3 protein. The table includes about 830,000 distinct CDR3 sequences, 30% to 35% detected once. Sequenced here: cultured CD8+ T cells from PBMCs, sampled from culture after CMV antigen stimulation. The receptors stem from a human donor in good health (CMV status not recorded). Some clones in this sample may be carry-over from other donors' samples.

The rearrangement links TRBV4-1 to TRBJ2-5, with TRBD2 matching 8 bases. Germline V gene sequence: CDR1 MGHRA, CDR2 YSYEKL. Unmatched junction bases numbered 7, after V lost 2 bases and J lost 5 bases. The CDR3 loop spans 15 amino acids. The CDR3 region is CASSQTGGPGETQYF. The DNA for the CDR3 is TGCGCCAGCAGCCAAACGGGGGGGCCGGGGGAGACCCAGTACTTC.

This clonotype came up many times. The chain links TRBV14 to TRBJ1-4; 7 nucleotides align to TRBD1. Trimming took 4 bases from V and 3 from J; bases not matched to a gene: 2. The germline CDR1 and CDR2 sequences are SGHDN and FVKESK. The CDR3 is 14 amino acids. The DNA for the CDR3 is TGTGCCAGCAGCCCGACAGGGTCTAATGAAAAACTGTTTTTT. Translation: CASSPTGSNEKLFF.

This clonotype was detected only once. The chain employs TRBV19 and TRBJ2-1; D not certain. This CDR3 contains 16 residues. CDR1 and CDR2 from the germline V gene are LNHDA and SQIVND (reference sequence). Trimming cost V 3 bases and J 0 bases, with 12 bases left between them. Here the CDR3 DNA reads TGTGCCAGTAGTATCTCGGGCAGCAGCTCCTACAATGAGCAGTTCTTC. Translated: CASSISGSSSYNEQFF.

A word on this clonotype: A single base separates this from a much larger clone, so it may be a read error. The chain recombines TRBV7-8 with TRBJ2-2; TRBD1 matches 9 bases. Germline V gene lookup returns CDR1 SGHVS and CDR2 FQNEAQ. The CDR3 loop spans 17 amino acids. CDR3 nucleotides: TGTGCCAGCAGCCTAACGGACAGGGGACGGGGCACCGGGGAGCTGCTTTTT. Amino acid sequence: CASSLTDRGRGTGELLF.

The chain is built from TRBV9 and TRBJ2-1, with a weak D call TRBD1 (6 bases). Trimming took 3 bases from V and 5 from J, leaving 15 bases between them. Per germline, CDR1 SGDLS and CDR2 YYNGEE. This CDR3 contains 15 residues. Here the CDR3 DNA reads TGTGCCAGCAGCGAAGGGGGTCCTTGGGACAATGAGCAGTTCTTC. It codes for CASSEGGPWDNEQFF.

CDR3 nucleotide sequence: TGTGCCAGTATCTCGACCAAGGTCACTGAAGCTTTCTTT. It encodes CASISTKVTEAFF. The rearrangement joins TRBV5-5 to TRBJ1-1; D not certain. The CDR3 has 13 residues. V lost 8 bases to trimming and J lost 4 bases, with 15 bases between them. Germline V gene lookup returns CDR1 SGHKS and CDR2 YYEKEE (reference sequence).

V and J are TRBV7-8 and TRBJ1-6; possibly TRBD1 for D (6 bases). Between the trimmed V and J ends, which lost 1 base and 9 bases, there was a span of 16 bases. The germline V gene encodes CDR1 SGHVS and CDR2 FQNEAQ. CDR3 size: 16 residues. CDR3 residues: CASSLEWAGVGSPLHF. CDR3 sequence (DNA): TGTGCCAGCAGCTTAGAATGGGCAGGGGTAGGTTCACCCCTCCACTTT. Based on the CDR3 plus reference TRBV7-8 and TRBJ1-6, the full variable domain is GAGVSQSPRYKVAKRGQDVALRCDPISGHVSLFWYQQALGQGPEFLTYFQNEAQLDKSGLPSDRFFAERPEGSVSTLKIQRTQQEDSAVYLCASSLEWAGVGSPLHFGNGTRLTVT.

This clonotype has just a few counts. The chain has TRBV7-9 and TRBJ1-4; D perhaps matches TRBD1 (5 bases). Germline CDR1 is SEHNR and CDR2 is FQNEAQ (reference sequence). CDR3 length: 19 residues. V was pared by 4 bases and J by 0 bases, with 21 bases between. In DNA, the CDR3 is TGTGCCAGCAGCTCCCTTGGGGACGGACGGATCCCAACTAATGAAAAACTGTTTTTT. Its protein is CASSSLGDGRIPTNEKLFF.

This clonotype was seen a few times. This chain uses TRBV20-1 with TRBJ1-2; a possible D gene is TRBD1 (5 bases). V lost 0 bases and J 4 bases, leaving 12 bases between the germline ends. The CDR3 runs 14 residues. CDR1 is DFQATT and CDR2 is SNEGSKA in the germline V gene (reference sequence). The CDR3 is CSARDGAPFYGYTF. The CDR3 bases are TGCAGTGCTAGAGACGGGGCCCCCTTCTATGGCTACACCTTC.

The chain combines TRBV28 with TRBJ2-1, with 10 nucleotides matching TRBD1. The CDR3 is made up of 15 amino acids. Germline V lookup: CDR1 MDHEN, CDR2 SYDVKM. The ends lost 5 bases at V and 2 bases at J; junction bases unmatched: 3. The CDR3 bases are TGTGCCAGCAGTATGACAGGGGGCCCCTACAATGAGCAGTTCTTC. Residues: CASSMTGGPYNEQFF.

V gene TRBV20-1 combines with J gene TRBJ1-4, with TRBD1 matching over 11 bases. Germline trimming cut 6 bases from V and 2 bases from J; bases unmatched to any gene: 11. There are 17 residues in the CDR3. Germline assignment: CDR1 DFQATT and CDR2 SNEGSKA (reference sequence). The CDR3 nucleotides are TGCAGTGCCCGTGGACAGGGGGCTGTGTATACTAATGAAAAACTGTTTTTT. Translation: CSARGQGAVYTNEKLFF.

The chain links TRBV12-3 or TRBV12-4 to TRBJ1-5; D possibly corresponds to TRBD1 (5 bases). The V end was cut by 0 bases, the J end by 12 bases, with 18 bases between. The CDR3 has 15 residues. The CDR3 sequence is CASSLAATAWTIQHF. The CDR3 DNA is TGTGCCAGCAGTTTAGCCGCGACAGCCTGGACAATCCAGCATTTT.

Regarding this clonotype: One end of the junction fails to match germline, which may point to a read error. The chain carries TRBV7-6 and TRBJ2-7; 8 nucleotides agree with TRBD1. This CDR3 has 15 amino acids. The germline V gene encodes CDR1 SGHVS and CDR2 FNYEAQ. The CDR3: CANSLAPDRADEQYF. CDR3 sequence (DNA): TGTGCCAACAGCTTAGCCCCGGACAGGGCCGACGAGCAGTACTTC. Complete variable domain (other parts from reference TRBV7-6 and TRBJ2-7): GAGVSQSPRYKVTKRGQDVALRCDPISGHVSLYWYRQALGQGPEFLTYFNYEAQQDKSGLPNDRFSAERPEGSISTLTIQRTEQRDSAMYRCANSLAPDRADEQYFGPGTRLTVT.

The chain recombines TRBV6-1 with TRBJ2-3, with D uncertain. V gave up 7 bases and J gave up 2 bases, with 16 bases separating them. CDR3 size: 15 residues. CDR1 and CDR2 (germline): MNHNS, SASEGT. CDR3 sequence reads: CASTERLSTTDTQYF. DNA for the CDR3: TGTGCCAGCACCGAACGGTTGTCAACCACAGATACGCAGTATTTT.

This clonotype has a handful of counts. In DNA, the CDR3 is TGTGCCAGCAGTTTCCCCGGGACAGGTTCGGTAGCCAAAAACATTCAGTACTTC. This translates into CASSFPGTGSVAKNIQYF. V gene TRBV28 combines with J gene TRBJ2-4; 8 nucleotides align to TRBD1. The CDR3 extends over 18 amino acids. Germline trimming cut 3 bases from V and 0 bases from J; bases unmatched to any gene: 10. Germline CDR1 reads MDHEN; CDR2 reads SYDVKM.

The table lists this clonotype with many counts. The CDR3 DNA reads TGTGCCAGCAGTTTCTCTCACGACAGAGGGAATGAAAAACTGTTTTTT. Amino acid sequence: CASSFSHDRGNEKLFF. The V and J genes are TRBV12-3 or TRBV12-4 and TRBJ1-4; weak D call: TRBD1 (5 bases). Trimming cost V 3 bases and J 5 bases, with 16 bases left between them. The CDR3 is made up of 16 amino acids.

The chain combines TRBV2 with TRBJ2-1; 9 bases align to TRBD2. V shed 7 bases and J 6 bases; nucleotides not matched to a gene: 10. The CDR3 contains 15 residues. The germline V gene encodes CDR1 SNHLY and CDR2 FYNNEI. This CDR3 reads CASIGSGGAINEQFF. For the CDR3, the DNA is TGTGCCAGCATCGGTAGCGGGGGAGCCATCAATGAGCAGTTCTTC. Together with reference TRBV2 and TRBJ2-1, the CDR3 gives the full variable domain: EPEVTQTPSHQVTQMGQEVILRCVPISNHLYFYWYRQILGQKVEFLVSFYNNEISEKSEIFDDQFSVERPDGSNFTLKIRSTKLEDSAMYFCASIGSGGAINEQFFGPGTRLTVL.

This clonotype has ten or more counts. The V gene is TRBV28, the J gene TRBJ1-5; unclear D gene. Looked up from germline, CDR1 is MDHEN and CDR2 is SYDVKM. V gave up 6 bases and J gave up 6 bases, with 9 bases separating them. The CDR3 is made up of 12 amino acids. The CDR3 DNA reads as TGTGCCAGCAGCGTAGGTTTTCAGCCCCAGCATTTT. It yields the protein CASSVGFQPQHF.

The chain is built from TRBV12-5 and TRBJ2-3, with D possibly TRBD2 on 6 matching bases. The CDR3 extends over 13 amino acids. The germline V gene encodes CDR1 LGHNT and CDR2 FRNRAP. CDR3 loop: CASGEEGTDTQYF. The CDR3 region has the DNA TGTGCGTCGGGGGAAGAGGGCACAGATACGCAGTATTTT.

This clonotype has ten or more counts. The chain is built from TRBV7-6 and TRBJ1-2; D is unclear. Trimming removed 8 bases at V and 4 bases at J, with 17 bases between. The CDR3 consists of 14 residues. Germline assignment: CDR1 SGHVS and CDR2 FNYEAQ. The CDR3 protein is CASASTVGSYGYTF. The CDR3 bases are TGTGCCAGCGCTAGCACTGTGGGGAGCTATGGCTACACCTTC. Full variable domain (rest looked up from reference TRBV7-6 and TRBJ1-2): GAGVSQSPRYKVTKRGQDVALRCDPISGHVSLYWYRQALGQGPEFLTYFNYEAQQDKSGLPNDRFSAERPEGSISTLTIQRTEQRDSAMYRCASASTVGSYGYTFGSGTRLTVV.

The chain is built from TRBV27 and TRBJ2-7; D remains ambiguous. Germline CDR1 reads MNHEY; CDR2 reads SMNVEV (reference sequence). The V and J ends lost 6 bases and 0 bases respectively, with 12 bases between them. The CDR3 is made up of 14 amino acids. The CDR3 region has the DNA TGTGCCAGCAGACCCGAGCGCAGCTCCTACGAGCAGTACTTC. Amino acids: CASRPERSSYEQYF.

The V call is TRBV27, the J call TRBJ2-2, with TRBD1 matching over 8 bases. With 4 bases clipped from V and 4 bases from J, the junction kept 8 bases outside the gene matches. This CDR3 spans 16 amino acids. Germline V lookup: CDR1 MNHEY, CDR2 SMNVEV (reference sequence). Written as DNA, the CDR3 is TGTGCCAGCAGTTCGATGGACAGGGCGGGCACCGGGGAGCTGTTTTTT. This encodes CASSSMDRAGTGELFF.

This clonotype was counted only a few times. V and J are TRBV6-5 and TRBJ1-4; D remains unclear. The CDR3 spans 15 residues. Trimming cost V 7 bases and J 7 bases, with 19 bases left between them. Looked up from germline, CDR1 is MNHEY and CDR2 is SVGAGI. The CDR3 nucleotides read TGTGCCAGCACCCCGCAGGCACCAGGCGGTGAAAAACTGTTTTTT. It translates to CASTPQAPGGEKLFF.

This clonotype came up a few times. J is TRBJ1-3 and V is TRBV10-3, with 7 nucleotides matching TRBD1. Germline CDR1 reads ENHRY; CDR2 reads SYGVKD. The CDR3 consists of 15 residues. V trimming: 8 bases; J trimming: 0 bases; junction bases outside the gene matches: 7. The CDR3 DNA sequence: TGTGCCATCGAGGACAGGACCAACTCTGGAAACACCATATATTTT. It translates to CAIEDRTNSGNTIYF.

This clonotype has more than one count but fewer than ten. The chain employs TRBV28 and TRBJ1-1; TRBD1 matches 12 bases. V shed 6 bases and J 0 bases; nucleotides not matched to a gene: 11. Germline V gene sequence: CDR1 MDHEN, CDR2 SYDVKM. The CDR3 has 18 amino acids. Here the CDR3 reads CASRHSAGTGGLNTEAFF. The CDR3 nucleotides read TGTGCCAGCAGACACTCCGCTGGGACAGGGGGCCTGAACACTGAAGCTTTCTTT.

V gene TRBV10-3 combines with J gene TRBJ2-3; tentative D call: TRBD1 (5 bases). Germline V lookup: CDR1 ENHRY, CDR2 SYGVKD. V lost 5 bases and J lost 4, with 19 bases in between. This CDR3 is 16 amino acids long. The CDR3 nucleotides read TGTGCCATCAGTTCCCATACCAACAGGCTGGCAGATACGCAGTATTTT. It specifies CAISSHTNRLADTQYF.